The rows below give T cell receptor beta chains drawn from one sample of a study of blood T cell repertoires in COVID-19. Method: immunoSEQ multiplex PCR; TCRdb's copy keeps in-frame clones and lacks some. This sample has about 200,000 clones; about nine tenths occur once, and the top ten carry around 0.53%. Material for sequencing was peripheral blood. The receptors stem from a man in his fifties or sixties with acute or convalescent COVID-19. Each CDR3 is given with its conserved first and last residue. D genes are given only for firm matches. Clone size appears in some rows only: once, few, many, or a class for an expanded clone.

CDR3	DNA	length	D	size	J	V
CASSELLEKAFF	TGTGCCAGCAGTGAACTTCTGGAGAAGGCTTTCTTT	12	-	-	TRBJ1-1	TRBV6-1
CASSRSTYGGYQPQHF	TGTGCCAGCAGCCGATCGACGTACGGAGGGTATCAGCCCCAGCATTTT	16	-	-	TRBJ1-5	TRBV6-2/TRBV6-3
CATSDLGGTGSNEQFF	TGTGCCACCAGTGATTTGGGGGGCACAGGGTCAAATGAGCAGTTCTTC	16	-	-	TRBJ2-1	TRBV24-1
CASSEWAGRATDTQYF	TGTGCCAGCAGTGAATGGGCGGGACGGGCTACAGATACGCAGTATTTT	16	-	-	TRBJ2-3	TRBV6-1
CASSQEWDTGTGELFF	TGTGCCAGCAGCCAAGAATGGGACACCGGCACCGGGGAGCTGTTTTTT	16	-	-	TRBJ2-2	TRBV4-2
CATGGSRVNEQFF	TGTGCCACTGGCGGGAGTCGAGTGAATGAGCAGTTCTTC	13	TRBD2	-	TRBJ2-1	TRBV19
CASSEMSTVGNQPQHF	TGTGCCAGCAGTGAAATGAGTACCGTAGGCAATCAGCCCCAGCATTTT	16	-	-	TRBJ1-5	TRBV6-1
CASSQTSDSPLHF	TGTGCCAGCAGCCAGACATCAGATTCACCCCTCCACTTT	13	-	few	TRBJ1-6	TRBV5-5
CASSQTGDQPQHF	TGTGCCAGCAGCCAGACAGGCGATCAGCCCCAGCATTTT	13	-	once	TRBJ1-5	TRBV6-4
CASSQDHASTGELFF	TGTGCCAGCAGCCAAGATCACGCTAGCACCGGGGAGCTGTTTTTT	15	-	few	TRBJ2-2	TRBV4-2
CATSRDRLVQGTQYF	TGTGCCACCAGCAGAGATCGCCTCGTTCAGGGGACCCAGTACTTC	15	-	-	TRBJ2-5	TRBV15
CASSPRTGTYEQYF	TGCGCCAGCAGCCCCCGGACAGGGACGTACGAGCAGTACTTC	14	TRBD1	-	TRBJ2-7	TRBV4-1
CASSQVSGNWRQYF	TGCGCCAGCAGCCAGGTTAGCGGGAACTGGAGGCAGTACTTC	14	TRBD2	few	TRBJ2-7	TRBV4-1